This T cell receptor (beta chain) was found in a study of OX40 agonist ivuxolimab in advanced cancers. This table comes from immunoSEQ multiplex PCR, and its TCRdb copy is limited to in-frame clones, with some not included. Among under 80,000 clones listed, 87% were seen once. The clonotype was recovered from an adult with an advanced solid tumor such as melanoma, head and neck, liver or kidney cancer. The material sequenced was CD4+ or CD8+ T cells sorted from blood, taken in a trial of the OX40 agonist ivuxolimab.

The CDR3 here is CASSSGDSGANVLTF. In nucleotides, the CDR3 is TGTGCCAGCAGTTCTGGGGACTCTGGGGCCAACGTCCTGACTTTC. This chain connects TRBV28 to TRBJ2-6; D call uncertain. CDR3 length equals 15 residues. The V and J ends lost 4 bases and 0 bases respectively, with 7 bases between them. Germline loops: CDR1 MDHEN, CDR2 SYDVKM. Drawing the rest from reference TRBV28 and TRBJ2-6, the complete variable domain is DVKVTQSSRYLVKRTGEKVFLECVQDMDHENMFWYRQDPGLGLRLIYFSYDVKMKEKGDIPEGYSVSREKKERFSLILESASTNQTSMYLCASSSGDSGANVLTFGAGSRLTVL.